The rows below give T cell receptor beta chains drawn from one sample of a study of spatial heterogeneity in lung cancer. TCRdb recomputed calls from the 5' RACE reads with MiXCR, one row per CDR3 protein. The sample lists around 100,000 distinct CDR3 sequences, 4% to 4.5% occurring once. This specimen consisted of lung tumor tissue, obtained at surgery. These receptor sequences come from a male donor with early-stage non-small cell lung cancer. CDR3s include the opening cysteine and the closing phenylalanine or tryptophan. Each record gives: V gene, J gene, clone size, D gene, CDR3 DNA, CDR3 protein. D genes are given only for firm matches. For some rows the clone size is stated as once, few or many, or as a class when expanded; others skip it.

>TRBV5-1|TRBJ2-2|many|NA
TGCGCCAGCGGCGTGAGGACGAACACCGGGGAGCTGTTTTTT
CASGVRTNTGELFF
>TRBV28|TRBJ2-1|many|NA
TGTGCCAGCAGTTTAATCCTAGCAGGGTCTATGCAGTTCTTC
CASSLILAGSMQFF
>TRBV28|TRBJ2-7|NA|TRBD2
TGTGCCAGCAGTCCTACTAGCGGGAGTTTCTACGAGCAGTACTTC
CASSPTSGSFYEQYF
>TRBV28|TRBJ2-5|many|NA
TGTGCCAGCAGTCCCCATCAGAGGGCCCAGTACTTC
CASSPHQRAQYF
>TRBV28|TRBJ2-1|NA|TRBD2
TGTGCCAGCAGAGGGGTAGCGGGACTAAACAATGAGCAGTTCTTC
CASRGVAGLNNEQFF
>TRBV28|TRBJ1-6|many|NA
TGTGCCAGCAGCTTACCGGAGCAGGGGCGTTCACCCCTCCACTTT
CASSLPEQGRSPLHF
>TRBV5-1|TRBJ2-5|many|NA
TGCGCCAGCAGACCCTCAGGGGCCTTAGAGACCCAGTACTTC
CASRPSGALETQYF
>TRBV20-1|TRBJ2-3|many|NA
TGCAGTGCTAGCCGATCTGGTATCTCTACGCAGTATTTT
CSASRSGISTQYF
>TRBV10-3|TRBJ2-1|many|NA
TGTGCCATCCAGTCAGATAGCTACAATGAGCAGTTCTTC
CAIQSDSYNEQFF
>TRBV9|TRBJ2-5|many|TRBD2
TGTGCCAGCAGCGAGGAGAGAGGACTAGCGGGACAAGAGACCCAGTACTTC
CASSEERGLAGQETQYF
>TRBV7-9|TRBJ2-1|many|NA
TGTGCCAGCAGCCCAGGAAGGGTCCAGTTCTTC
CASSPGRVQFF
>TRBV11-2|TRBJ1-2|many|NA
TGTGCCAGCAGCTTAGATCCGGCGAGCTTGTTTGGCTACACCTTC
CASSLDPASLFGYTF
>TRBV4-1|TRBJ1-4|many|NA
TGCGCCAGCAGTGAGTGGGCAACCGGGGGTGAAAAACTGTTTTTT
CASSEWATGGEKLFF
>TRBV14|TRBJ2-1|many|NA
TGTGCCAGCGGAGACAATGAGCAGTTCTTC
CASGDNEQFF
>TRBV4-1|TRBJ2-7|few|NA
TGCGCCAGCAGGGGTTTAAGGGACGAGCAGTACTTC
CASRGLRDEQYF
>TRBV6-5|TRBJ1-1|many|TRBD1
TGTGCCAGCAGTCTACAGGGGCCCACTGAAGCTTTCTTT
CASSLQGPTEAFF
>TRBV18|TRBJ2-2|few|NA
TGTGCCAGCTCTGCGTCAAGTTGGGCGAACACCGGGGAGCTGTTTTTT
CASSASSWANTGELFF
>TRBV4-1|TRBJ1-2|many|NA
TGCGCCAGCAGCCAACCAACCAAGCACCCTAACTATGGCTACACCTTC
CASSQPTKHPNYGYTF
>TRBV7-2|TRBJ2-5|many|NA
TGTGCCAGCAGCTCCATAGGAGGCCAAGAGACCCAGTACTTC
CASSSIGGQETQYF
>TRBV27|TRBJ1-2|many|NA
TGTGCCAGCAGTTCGTTGGCAGGAGGCGGTCGTGGCTACACCTTC
CASSSLAGGGRGYTF
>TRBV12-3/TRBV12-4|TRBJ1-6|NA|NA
TGTGCCAGCAGTTTCTCCCAATCCTACTCACCCCTCCACTTT
CASSFSQSYSPLHF
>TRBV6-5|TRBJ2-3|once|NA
TGTGCCAGCAGTAAAAGACTAGGGGTCACAGATACGCAGTATTTT
CASSKRLGVTDTQYF
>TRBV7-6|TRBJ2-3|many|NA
TGTGCCAGCAACCCCTACGGCACAGATACGCAGTATTTT
CASNPYGTDTQYF
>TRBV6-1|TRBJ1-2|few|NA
TGTGCCAGCAGTTCCGGGACAGGCTACACCTTC
CASSSGTGYTF
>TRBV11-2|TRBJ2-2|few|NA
TGTGCCAGCAGGGGGTTCGCGGGTACCGGGGAGCTGTTTTTT
CASRGFAGTGELFF
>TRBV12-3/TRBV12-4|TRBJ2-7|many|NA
TGTGCCAGCAGGCCCGGGGAGGCCTACGAGCAGTACTTC
CASRPGEAYEQYF
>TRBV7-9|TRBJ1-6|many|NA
TGTGCCAGCGCTACGAGTCTCTATTCACCCCTCCACTTT
CASATSLYSPLHF
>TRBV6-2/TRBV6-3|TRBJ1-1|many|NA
TGTGCCAGCAGGCAGGTTACTGAAGCTTTCTTT
CASRQVTEAFF
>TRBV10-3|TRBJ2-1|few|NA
TGTGCCATCAGTGCCTGGGGCATAGGGAATGAGCAGTTCTTC
CAISAWGIGNEQFF
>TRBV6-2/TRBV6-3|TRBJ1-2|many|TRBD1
TGTGCCAGCAGAAACACAGGGGGCGATGGCTACACCTTC
CASRNTGGDGYTF
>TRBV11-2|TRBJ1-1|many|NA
TGTGCCAGCAGCTTAGAGGGGGTTGGAGCTTTCTTT
CASSLEGVGAFF
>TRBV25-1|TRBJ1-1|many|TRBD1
TGTGCCAGCAGTGAATGGAGACAGGGCCGGGGAGCTTTCTTT
CASSEWRQGRGAFF
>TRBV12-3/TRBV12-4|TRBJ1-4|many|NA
TGTGCCAGCAGTTTTTATGTATGGGGTCGGCAGGGAAAACTGTTTTTT
CASSFYVWGRQGKLFF
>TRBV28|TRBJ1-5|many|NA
TGTGCCAGCAGTTTCCCGGGTTTCCAGCCCCAGCATTTT
CASSFPGFQPQHF
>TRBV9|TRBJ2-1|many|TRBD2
TGTGCCAGCAGCGTGGGGGTGGGACTAGTATTTGAGCAGTTCTTC
CASSVGVGLVFEQFF
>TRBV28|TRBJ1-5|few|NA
TGTGCCAGCAGTTTACTTAGCAATCAGCCCCAGCATTTT
CASSLLSNQPQHF
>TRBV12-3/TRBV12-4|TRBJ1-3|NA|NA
TGTGCCAGCAGTCCCGGGGCCAACGGAAACACCATATATTTT
CASSPGANGNTIYF
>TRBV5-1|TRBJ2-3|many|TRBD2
TGCGCCAGCAGCTTCGGACTAGCGGGGCAGGGTACGCAGTATTTT
CASSFGLAGQGTQYF
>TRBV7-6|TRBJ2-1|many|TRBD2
TGTGCCAGCAGCGTTAGCGGGAGGGCCTGGAATGAGCAGTTCTTC
CASSVSGRAWNEQFF
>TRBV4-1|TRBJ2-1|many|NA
TGCGCCAGCAGCCCATACGTAGCGGCGACCTACAATGAGCAGTTCTTC
CASSPYVAATYNEQFF
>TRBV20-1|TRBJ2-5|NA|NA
TGCAGTGCTACCCGGGACACGGAGGGAGAGACCCAGTACTTC
CSATRDTEGETQYF
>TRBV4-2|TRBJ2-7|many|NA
TGTGCCAGCAGCCTCGGTCGCAATTACGAGCAGTACTTC
CASSLGRNYEQYF
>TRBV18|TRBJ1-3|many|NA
TGTGCCAGCTCACCACCGACAGGTCTCTCTGGAAACACCATATATTTT
CASSPPTGLSGNTIYF
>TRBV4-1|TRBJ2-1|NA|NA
TGCGCCAGCAGCCAAGGTTTTTTGAGGAGCTCCTACAATGAGCAGTTCTTC
CASSQGFLRSSYNEQFF
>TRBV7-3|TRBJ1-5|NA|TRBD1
TGTGCCAGCAGCCAATTCCGGGACAGCTCCTTCTATAGCAATCAGCCCCAGCATTTT
CASSQFRDSSFYSNQPQHF
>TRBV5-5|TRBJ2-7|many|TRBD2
TGTGCCAGCAGCTTGGCCCCTAGCGGAGATTACTACGAGCAGTACTTC
CASSLAPSGDYYEQYF
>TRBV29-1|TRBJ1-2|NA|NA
TGCAGCGTTGACGGGACCGGAGTCAGCGGCTACACCTTC
CSVDGTGVSGYTF
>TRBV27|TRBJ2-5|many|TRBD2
TGTGCCAGCAGTCCATTAGCGGGAGCGGGTCTTGGTAAGACCCAGTACTTC
CASSPLAGAGLGKTQYF
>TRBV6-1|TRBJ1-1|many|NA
TGTGCCAGCAGTGAGCCGGGGCGACACACTGAAGCTTTCTTT
CASSEPGRHTEAFF